The 12 T cell receptor beta chains reported below all come from one sample, sequenced in a study of T cell changes during pregnancy in multiple sclerosis. Clones were read by immunoSEQ multiplex PCR, and TCRdb kept only the in-frame ones, dropping some. The sample lists about 20,000 clones, around 86% occurring once. The sample consisted of CD8+ T cells from peripheral blood mononuclear cells, taken in the third trimester of pregnancy. Receptors originate from a female donor in good health, enrolled as a control in a pregnancy study.

The genes are TRBV4-3 and TRBJ2-1; 9 bases align to TRBD2. The CDR3 is 19 residues long. Germline lookup yields CDR1 LGHNA and CDR2 YSLEER. Germline trimming cut 2 bases from V and 0 bases from J; bases unmatched to any gene: 11. This CDR3 reads CASSQLGREGPSSYNEQFF. The CDR3 coding sequence is TGCGCCAGCAGCCAACTAGGGCGGGAGGGCCCGAGCTCCTACAATGAGCAGTTCTTC.

The chain links TRBV5-1 to TRBJ2-3; D may be TRBD2 (6 bases). CDR1 and CDR2 (germline): SGHRS, YFSETQ. This CDR3 has 15 residues. V was trimmed by 4 bases and J by 1 base, leaving 13 bases between them. This CDR3 reads CASSPGIAGTDTQYF. The CDR3 DNA follows: TGCGCCAGCAGCCCCGGGATAGCGGGCACAGATACGCAGTATTTT.

CDR3 in amino acids: CASSYSVGQGFPEAFF. Here the CDR3 DNA reads TGTGCCAGCAGTTACTCGGTAGGACAGGGGTTCCCTGAAGCTTTCTTT. The V gene is TRBV6-6, the J gene TRBJ1-1, with TRBD1 matching over 9 bases. The CDR3 covers 16 residues. The germline V gene encodes CDR1 MNHNY and CDR2 SVGAGI (reference sequence). The V segment lost 0 bases and the J segment 6 bases; nucleotides outside the gene matches: 8.

V gene TRBV29-1 combines with J gene TRBJ2-7, with TRBD2 as a possible D gene (5 bases). Deletions cut 3 bases from V and 2 bases from J, with 8 bases between. This CDR3 is built from 12 residues. The germline V gene has CDR1 SQVTM and CDR2 ANQGSEA. CDR3 nucleotides: TGCAGCGTTGATATGGGAGCCTACGAGCAGTACTTC. Translated, it gives CSVDMGAYEQYF.

The chain is built from TRBV11-2 and TRBJ2-7, with TRBD1 matching 10 bases. Per germline, CDR1 SGHAT and CDR2 FQNNGV. With 7 bases clipped from V and 2 bases from J, the junction kept 8 bases outside the gene matches. This CDR3 is 15 amino acids long. CDR3 coding DNA: TGTGCCAGCACCTCCGGGACAGGGGATCCCTACGAGCAGTACTTC. This sequence encodes CASTSGTGDPYEQYF.

The chain employs TRBV27 and TRBJ1-2; 9 bases align to TRBD1. Germline trimming cut 5 bases from V and 1 base from J; bases unmatched to any gene: 5. The CDR3 sequence is 15 residues long. Germline V CDR1 and CDR2: MNHEY, SMNVEV (reference sequence). The CDR3: CASSTNRGHNYGYTF. The CDR3 DNA is TGTGCCAGCAGTACTAACAGGGGGCATAACTATGGCTACACCTTC.

This chain links TRBV28 with TRBJ2-1; TRBD2 agrees at 11 bases. The CDR3 covers 15 residues. Germline V gene data show CDR1 as MDHEN and CDR2 as SYDVKM. V shed 5 bases, J shed 7 bases, and the junction held 7 bases outside the gene matches. The CDR3 nucleotides read TGTGCCAGCAGTCTTAGCGGGGGGGCGACGAATGAGCAGTTCTTC. This gives the protein CASSLSGGATNEQFF.

The chain employs TRBV4-3 and TRBJ1-5; 8 bases fit TRBD1. The V gene end was trimmed by 2 bases and the J gene end by 6 bases; junction bases not matched to a gene: 9. Per the germline V gene, CDR1 is LGHNA and CDR2 is YSLEER. This CDR3 comprises 16 residues. CDR3 sequence: CASSQNPGTGGQPQHF. The CDR3 DNA reads TGCGCCAGCAGCCAAAATCCGGGAACAGGGGGTCAGCCCCAGCATTTT.

J is TRBJ1-2 and V is TRBV7-2, with D uncertain. Per germline, CDR1 SGHTA and CDR2 FQGNSA. This CDR3 has 15 amino acids. Trimming took 5 bases from V and 3 from J, leaving 16 bases between them. The CDR3 nucleotides read TGTGCCAGCAGCCCGACCCAGACATTCGACTATGGCTACACCTTC. Amino acids: CASSPTQTFDYGYTF.

The genes are TRBV4-3 and TRBJ1-5; 7 nucleotides match TRBD1. The germline CDR1 and CDR2 sequences are LGHNA and YSLEER. The trim removed 8 bases at V and 5 bases at J, leaving 9 bases unmatched. CDR3 size: 14 residues. Written as DNA, the CDR3 is TGCGCCAGCGCTCGAATTACAGGGGATCAGCCCCAGCATTTT. Translated, it gives CASARITGDQPQHF.

This chain uses TRBV10-3 with TRBJ2-1; 9 nucleotides agree with TRBD2. The germline gives CDR1 ENHRY, CDR2 SYGVKD. After removal of 3 bases from V and 4 bases from J, the junction contained 13 bases not matched to a gene. This CDR3 comprises 18 residues. Here the CDR3 DNA reads TGTGCCATCAGTGAAATTAAAGATCGACTAGCGGATTACAATGAGCAGTTCTTC. Its protein product is CAISEIKDRLADYNEQFF.

The V call is TRBV19, the J call TRBJ2-7; possible D gene TRBD2, 5 bases. V was shortened by 5 bases and J by 2 bases, with 13 bases between the two germline ends. Germline V CDR1 and CDR2: LNHDA, SQIVND (reference sequence). The length of the CDR3 is 14 residues. DNA for the CDR3: TGTGCCAGTAGTGCTGCTCCGGGGACCTACGAGCAGTACTTC. It yields the protein CASSAAPGTYEQYF.